This TCR beta chain comes out of a study of blood T cell repertoires in COVID-19 (dated by TCRdb to the early 2020s). General notes on the study: Recovered participants in ImmuneRACE Cohort 3 were defined by two consecutive negative NP/OP PCR tests, clearance by a healthcare professional, or resolution of symptoms. Samples were obtained from the ongoing ImmuneRACE study (first 160 participants) and from about 1,300 subjects provided by 6 global collaborators. Where available, HLA class I and class II types were obtained from metadata supplied by the sample provider rather than from assay-based typing. The sample metadata nearly always contained a de-identified subject ID, COVID-19 status, age in years and sex. Samples covering the acute and convalescent phases of COVID-19 were provided by collaborators in the United States, Italy and Spain. The repertoires were released in a freely available public database meant as a resource for research on the immune response to SARS-CoV-2. The dataset comprised deeply sampled blood TCRbeta repertoires from subjects exposed to, actively infected with, or recovered from COVID-19. The prospective study material was composed of cDNA or gDNA derived from T cells, B-cell-depleted T cells, or PBMCs. Broader findings and caveats from the paper: Clinical and demographic metadata were provided uncurated, with the amount varying by source and participant.

The immunoSEQ Assay, a bias-controlled multiplex PCR, was used to amplify TCRbeta CDR3 regions from genomic DNA. The paper's data handling went like this. Within the assay, amplification of reference gene primers was used to estimate how many nucleated cells each sample contained. To quantify the absolute abundance of each unique TCRbeta CDR3 rearrangement, sequence reads were collapsed and filtered. For each sample, productive Simpson clonality was calculated by taking the square root of Simpson's diversity index across productive rearrangements. What TCRdb holds here is the immuneACCESS table cut down to in-frame rearrangements. Part of the clones is not present; checked against another copy, under half of the missing clones reflect an unresolved V gene, and the others are unexplained. V and J calls and clone size are those listed in that table; D and trimming were worked out from the DNA. Within this sample are roughly 140,000 clones, with approximately 84% of them counted one time only. The top ten clones comprise 3.9% of the sample.

Comments on this clone: It has no known antigen specificity. Base qualities were left out, and no much larger clone turns up one base away.

Participants in the prospective study were enrolled through a virtual design, were aged roughly 18 to 95 years, and lived in about 25 United States geographic areas. Cohort assignment in the prospective study relied on participant-reported clinical history from a screening survey and a study questionnaire. Mobile phlebotomists in the prospective study collected whole blood, serum and a nasopharyngeal or oropharyngeal swab from every participant. Additional blood draws and questionnaires over a 2-month period could optionally be provided by prospective study participants. Blood samples from the prospective study were shipped frozen or at room temperature prior to DNA extraction. This receptor was taken from a man aged 45-65 years in a cohort exposed to, infected with or recovered from COVID-19 (not recorded which). The sequenced sample was PBMCs or T cells enriched from blood (not recorded which).

The CDR3 protein: CASSLAHSHEQYF. Read as DNA, the sequence is TGTGCCAGCAGCTTAGCGCACAGCCACGAGCAGTACTTC. The chain was built from TRBV7-9 and TRBJ2-7; the D gene cannot be named for sure. A distance of 8 bases separates the germline ends of V and J, which lose 0 bases and 5 bases respectively. Reading from cysteine to phenylalanine, the CDR3 counts 13 amino acids. CDR3 DNA is the only sequence kept; it has 39 bases, read in frame from the first base. From the germline V gene (reference sequence), CDR1 is SEHNR and CDR2 is FQNEAQ.